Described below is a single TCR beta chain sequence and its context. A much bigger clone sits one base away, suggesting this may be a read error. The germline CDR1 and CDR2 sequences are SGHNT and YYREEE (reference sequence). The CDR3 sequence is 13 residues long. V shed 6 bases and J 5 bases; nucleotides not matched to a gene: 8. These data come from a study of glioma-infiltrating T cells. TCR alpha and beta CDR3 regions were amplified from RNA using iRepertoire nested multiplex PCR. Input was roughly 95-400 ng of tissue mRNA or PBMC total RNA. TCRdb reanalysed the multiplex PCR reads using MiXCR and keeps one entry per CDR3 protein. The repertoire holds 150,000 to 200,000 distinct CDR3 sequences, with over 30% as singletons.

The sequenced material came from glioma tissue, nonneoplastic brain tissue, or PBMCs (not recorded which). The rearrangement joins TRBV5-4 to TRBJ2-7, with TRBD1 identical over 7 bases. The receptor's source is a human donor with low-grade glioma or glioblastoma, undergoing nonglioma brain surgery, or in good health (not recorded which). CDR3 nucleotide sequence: TGTGCCAGCACCCTGACAGGGTCCCACGAGCAGTACTTC. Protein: CASTLTGSHEQYF. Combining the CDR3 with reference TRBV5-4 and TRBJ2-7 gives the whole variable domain ETGVTQSPTHLIKTRGQQVTLRCSSQSGHNTVSWYQQALGQGPQFIFQYYREEENGRGNFPPRFSGLQFPNYSSELNVNALELDDSALYLCASTLTGSHEQYFGPGTRLTVT.